This entry concerns a single T cell receptor (beta chain). Its antigen is still unknown. The data originate from a study of CXCR3-negative and CXCR3-positive naive CD8 T cells. Study-level points and caveats: Naive CXCR3-positive and CXCR3-negative cells shared similar TRBV-TRBJ usage, unlike memory cells.

Triplicate approximately 300,000-cell sorts were made of each CD8+ T cell subset. Cells classed as naive CD8+ T cells were CD45RO-CCR7+CD27+CD95-. The authors made the TRB cDNA libraries by 5' RACE using UMI labels. After re-calling the 5' RACE reads, TCRdb lists one entry per CDR3 protein, DNA absent. The sample includes over 20,000 distinct CDR3 sequences. The clonotype originates from a human donor in good health. Some clones in this sample may be carry-over from other donors' samples. The specimen was naive CXCR3- CD8+ T cells from blood. Subset specified: CD45RO-CCR7+CD27+CD95- naive CD8+ T cells lacking CXCR3 (TNR3-).

The CDR3 reads CASSLKELANEQFF. The genes are TRBV12-3 or TRBV12-4 and TRBJ2-1; the TRBD2 assignment by TCRdb is unverifiable without DNA. This CDR3 contains 14 residues.